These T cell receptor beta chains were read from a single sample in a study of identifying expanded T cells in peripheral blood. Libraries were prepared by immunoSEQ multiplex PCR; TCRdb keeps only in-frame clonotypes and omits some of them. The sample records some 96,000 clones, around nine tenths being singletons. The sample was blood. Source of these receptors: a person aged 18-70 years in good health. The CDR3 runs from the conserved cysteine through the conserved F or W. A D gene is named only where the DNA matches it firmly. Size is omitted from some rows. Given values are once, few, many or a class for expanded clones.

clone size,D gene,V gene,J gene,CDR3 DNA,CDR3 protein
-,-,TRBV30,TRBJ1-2,TGTGCCTGGAGTGTACGGGGTTTCGATGGCTACACCTTC,CAWSVRGFDGYTF
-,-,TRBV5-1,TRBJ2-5,TGCGCCAGCAGCTTGGTCGGGGCAGGGGTCGTCCAAGAGACCCAGTACTTC,CASSLVGAGVVQETQYF
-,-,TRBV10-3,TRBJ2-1,TGTGCCATCCGTCCCCCAGGGGCTGACTACAATGAGCAGTTCTTC,CAIRPPGADYNEQFF
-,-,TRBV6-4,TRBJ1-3,TGTGCCAGCACCCCTAGGAGCAGGATCACTGGAAACACCATATATTTT,CASTPRSRITGNTIYF
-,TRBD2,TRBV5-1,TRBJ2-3,TGCGCCAGCAGCTTGGAAGGTAGCGGGGGGGCTTTGGATACGCAGTATTTT,CASSLEGSGGALDTQYF
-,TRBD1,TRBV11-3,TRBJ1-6,TGTGCCAGCAGCCCGACAGGGGGGGGTTCACCCCTCCACTTT,CASSPTGGGSPLHF
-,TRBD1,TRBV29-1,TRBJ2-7,TGCAGCGCCGGCACAGGGGGCCGTTACGAGCAGTACTTC,CSAGTGGRYEQYF
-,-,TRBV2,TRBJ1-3,TGTGCCAGCGGCGGGAGAGACTCTGGAAACACCATATATTTT,CASGGRDSGNTIYF
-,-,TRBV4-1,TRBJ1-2,TGCGCCAGCAGCCAGGAGGACATTTACTATGGCTACACCTTC,CASSQEDIYYGYTF
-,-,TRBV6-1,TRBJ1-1,TGTGCCAGCAGTACCGATTTTGTCAGGGCTTTCTTT,CASSTDFVRAFF
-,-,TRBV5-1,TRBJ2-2,TGCGCCAGCAGCTTGCTTGCAGGGCCCGACACCGGGGAGCTGTTTTTT,CASSLLAGPDTGELFF
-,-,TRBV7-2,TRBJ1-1,TGTGCCAGCAGCTTATTAAGGGGGACCACTGAAGCTTTCTTT,CASSLLRGTTEAFF
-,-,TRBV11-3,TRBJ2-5,TGTGCCAGCAGCTCCGGGGGTGGCGAGACCCAGTACTTC,CASSSGGGETQYF
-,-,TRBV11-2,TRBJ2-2,TGTGCCAGCAGCTTAGATCGAACTGCCGGGGAGCTGTTTTTT,CASSLDRTAGELFF
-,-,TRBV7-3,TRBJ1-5,TGTGCCAGCAGGCCGGAGGGTCAGCCCCAGCATTTT,CASRPEGQPQHF
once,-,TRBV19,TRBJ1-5,TGTGCCACAAGTGGAGGGAGGGCCAATCAGCCCCAGCATTTT,CATSGGRANQPQHF
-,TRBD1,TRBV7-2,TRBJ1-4,TGTGCCAGCAGCTCCCAGGGGGCGTTTAATGAAAAACTGTTTTTT,CASSSQGAFNEKLFF
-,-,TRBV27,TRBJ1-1,TGTGCCAGCAGTTTATTTGGGGTCCCACAAGTGAACACTGAAGCTTTCTTT,CASSLFGVPQVNTEAFF
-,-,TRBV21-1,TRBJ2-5,TGTGCCAGCAGCAGAACCGAGATCACCGAGGGGGCGTCGGGGGAGACCCAGTACTTC,CASSRTEITEGASGETQYF
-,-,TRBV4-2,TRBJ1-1,TGTGCCAGCAGCCCTCGAGGGGGATCGAACACTGAAGCTTTCTTT,CASSPRGGSNTEAFF
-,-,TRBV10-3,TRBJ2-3,TGTGCCATCAGCGGCGCAACAGGGTTCACAGATACGCAGTATTTT,CAISGATGFTDTQYF
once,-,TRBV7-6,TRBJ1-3,TGTGCCAGCAGCCCCGGAATGGGGGAAGATGGAAACACCATATATTTT,CASSPGMGEDGNTIYF
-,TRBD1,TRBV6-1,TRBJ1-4,TGTGCCAGCAGTGTGGGACAGGGAGGGGAAAAACTGTTTTTT,CASSVGQGGEKLFF
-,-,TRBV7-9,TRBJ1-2,TGCGCCAGCAGCCAAGATCGGCGCCGCGGCTACACCTTC,CASSQDRRRGYTF
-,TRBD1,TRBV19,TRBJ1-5,TGTGCCAGTAGTATGGGTGGCAGGGGGCAGGATCAGCCCCAGCATTTT,CASSMGGRGQDQPQHF
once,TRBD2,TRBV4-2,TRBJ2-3,TGTGCCAGCAGCCAAGACGGACTAGCGGGGTTCGATACGCAGTATTTT,CASSQDGLAGFDTQYF
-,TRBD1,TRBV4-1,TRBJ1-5,TGCGCCAGCAGCCAAGATCGACAGGGGGAGCAGCCCCAGCATTTT,CASSQDRQGEQPQHF
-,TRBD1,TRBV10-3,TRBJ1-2,TGTGCCATCAGTGTTACAGGGGGTAGCTATGGCTACACCTTC,CAISVTGGSYGYTF
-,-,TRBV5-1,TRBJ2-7,TGCGCCAGCAGCTTGGACTTCGGGCCTTCCTACGAGCAGTACTTC,CASSLDFGPSYEQYF
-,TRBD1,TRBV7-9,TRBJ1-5,TGTGCCAGCAGCTTGGGACAGTATAGCAATCAGCCCCAGCATTTT,CASSLGQYSNQPQHF
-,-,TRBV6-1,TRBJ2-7,TGTGCCAGCAGTACGGGGGACAATTCCAGATACGAGCAGTACTTC,CASSTGDNSRYEQYF
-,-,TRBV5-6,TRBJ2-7,TGTGCCAGCAGCTTGCTAGGCGGGACGGCCTACGAGCAGTACTTC,CASSLLGGTAYEQYF
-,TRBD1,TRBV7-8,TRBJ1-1,TGTGCCAGCAGCCATGCACAGGGGTTGCGAAATACTGAAGCTTTCTTT,CASSHAQGLRNTEAFF
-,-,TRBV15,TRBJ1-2,TGTGCCACCAGCAGGCAGGGGTTTAGTGGCTACACCTTC,CATSRQGFSGYTF
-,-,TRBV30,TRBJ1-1,TGTGCCTGGAATTACAGGGTAGACACTGAAGCTTTCTTT,CAWNYRVDTEAFF
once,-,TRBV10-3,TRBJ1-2,TGTGCCATCAGTCAAGGTGTAGGGAGCTATGGCTACACCTTC,CAISQGVGSYGYTF
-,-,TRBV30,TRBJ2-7,TGTGCCTGGAGTTTGGATTTCGGGGGACTTCTTAGCTACGAGCAGTACTTC,CAWSLDFGGLLSYEQYF
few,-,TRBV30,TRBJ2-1,TGTGCCTGGAGTAATACCCCGGACGGTGAGCAGTTCTTC,CAWSNTPDGEQFF
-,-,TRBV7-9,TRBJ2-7,TGTGCCAGCAGCTTACAAGACGGAGCCAGCCACGAGCAGTACTTC,CASSLQDGASHEQYF
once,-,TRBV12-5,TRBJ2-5,TGTGCTAGTAGGGGAGTGGAGGAGACCCAGTACTTC,CASRGVEETQYF
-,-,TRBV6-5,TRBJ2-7,TGTGCCAGCAGTTACTCTGGGCAGGGTGGCTACGAGCAGTACTTC,CASSYSGQGGYEQYF
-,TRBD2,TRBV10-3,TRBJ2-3,TGTGCCATCAGTTACCTCTCAACTAGCGGGAGTCGAGATACGCAGTATTTT,CAISYLSTSGSRDTQYF
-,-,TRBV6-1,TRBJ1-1,TGTGCCAGCAGTGAAGCCCAGGGCCAAGCTTTCTTT,CASSEAQGQAFF
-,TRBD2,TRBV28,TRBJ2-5,TGTGCCAGCAGTGCCCCGACTAGCGGGAGAGAGACCCAGTACTTC,CASSAPTSGRETQYF
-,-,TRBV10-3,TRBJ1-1,TGTGCCATCAAGCTGGACAGTCGCGGCACTGAAGCTTTCTTT,CAIKLDSRGTEAFF
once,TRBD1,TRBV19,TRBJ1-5,TGTGCCAGTAGTATTACAGGACAGGGGGGCAATCAGCCCCAGCATTTT,CASSITGQGGNQPQHF
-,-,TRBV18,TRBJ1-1,TGTGCCAGCTCACCCCCGGGTCGATCCCGTGAAGCTTTCTTT,CASSPPGRSREAFF